Below are 10 T cell receptor beta chains sequenced from a single sample in a study of T cells after yellow fever vaccination. TCRdb redid the calling of the 5' RACE reads with MiXCR, one entry per CDR3 protein. The sample comprises 100,000 to 150,000 distinct CDR3 sequences, approximately 16% of which are singletons, and around 40% rests with the top ten. Sequencing was performed on CD8+ T cells sorted from PBMCs, taken 5 days after the yellow fever booster vaccination. All receptors come from a man aged 18-30 years who received the YFV17D yellow fever vaccine.

Remarks on this clonotype: A much larger clone lies one base from this, so it may be a read error. The rearrangement uses TRBV6-5 and TRBJ1-1; no clear D gene. Per germline, CDR1 MNHEY and CDR2 SVGAGI. The germline V and J ends were trimmed by 2 bases and 10 bases, with 14 bases remaining between them. This CDR3 contains 13 residues. CDR3 loop: CASSYDLGRIAFF. The CDR3 coding sequence is TGTGCCAGCAGTTACGACCTGGGCAGAATAGCTTTCTTT.

J is TRBJ2-1 and V is TRBV29-1; possibly TRBD1 for D (5 bases). Trimming left V 1 base short and J 4 bases short, with 8 bases between. CDR3 size: 13 residues. Germline V CDR1 and CDR2: SQVTM, ANQGSEA. The CDR3 region is CSVEGGLYNEQFF. As DNA, the CDR3 is TGCAGCGTTGAAGGGGGCCTATACAATGAGCAGTTCTTC.

A few counts support this clonotype. The rearrangement uses TRBV7-9 and TRBJ1-2; D is ambiguous. The CDR3 runs to 14 residues. V lost 6 bases and J 3 bases, leaving 14 bases between the germline ends. The V gene's germline CDR1 is SEHNR and CDR2 FQNEAQ (reference sequence). DNA of the CDR3: TGTGCCAGCAGAGCGACGGGGTCCGACTATGGCTACACCTTC. This encodes CASRATGSDYGYTF.

This clonotype showed up just a few times. J is TRBJ1-1 and V is TRBV21-1. TRBV21-1 is a pseudogene. CDR3 length: 16 residues. Here the CDR3 reads CASSKSFWTAGTEAFF. The CDR3 DNA follows: TGTGCCAGCAGCAAATCGTTTTGGACAGCTGGCACTGAAGCTTTCTTT.

The CDR3 DNA reads TGTGCCAGCTCCCAGGGTCAGCCCCAGCATTTT. Protein product: CASSQGQPQHF. This chain uses TRBV12-3 or TRBV12-4 with TRBJ1-5, with D perhaps TRBD1 (5 bases). The V end was cut by 8 bases, the J end by 6 bases, with 8 bases between. CDR3 length: 11 residues.

This clonotype was counted only a few times. The chain links TRBV20-1 to TRBJ2-5, with 7 positions matching TRBD1. V dropped 2 bases and J dropped 1; count of bases not matched to a gene: 7. The germline gives CDR1 DFQATT, CDR2 SNEGSKA (reference sequence). The CDR3 has 15 amino acids. CDR3 in amino acids: CSARPGQAIQETQYF. CDR3 DNA sequence: TGCAGTGCTAGACCCGGACAGGCCATCCAAGAGACCCAGTACTTC.

This rearrangement joins TRBV6-2 or TRBV6-3 to TRBJ2-7, with unresolved D. Per germline, CDR1 MNHEY and CDR2 SVGEGT. CDR3 length equals 11 residues. The V gene lost 2 bases and the J gene lost 8 bases, with 7 bases spanning the gap. The CDR3 sequence is CASSYRSQQYF. CDR3 DNA: TGTGCCAGCAGTTACAGGTCACAGCAGTACTTC.

This clonotype was observed many times. The rearrangement uses TRBV4-2 and TRBJ2-1; tentative D call: TRBD2 (6 bases). The V gene's germline CDR1 is LGHNA and CDR2 YNFKEQ. V was trimmed by 0 bases and J by 3 bases, leaving 6 bases between them. CDR3 length: 14 residues. DNA for the CDR3: TGTGCCAGCAGCCAAGACGGGGGCTACAATGAGCAGTTCTTC. Translation gives CASSQDGGYNEQFF.

This rearrangement joins TRBV4-1 to TRBJ2-1; D is undetermined. In germline, CDR1 is MGHRA, CDR2 YSYEKL. V dropped 1 base and J dropped 1 base, with 11 bases sitting between them. This CDR3 has 16 residues. CDR3 protein: CASSQGLGVSYNEQFF. In DNA form, the CDR3 reads TGCGCCAGCAGCCAAGGCCTTGGGGTGTCCTACAATGAGCAGTTCTTC.

This clonotype was observed a few times. The chain uses TRBV15 and TRBJ1-5, with D maybe TRBD1 (6 bases). Looked up from germline, CDR1 is LNHNV and CDR2 is YYDKDF (reference sequence). The CDR3 sequence is 15 residues long. The V end was cut by 5 bases, the J end by 4 bases, with 15 bases between. Here the CDR3 reads CATSFGGGPNQPQHF. In DNA, the CDR3 is TGTGCCACCAGCTTCGGAGGGGGACCTAATCAGCCCCAGCATTTT.